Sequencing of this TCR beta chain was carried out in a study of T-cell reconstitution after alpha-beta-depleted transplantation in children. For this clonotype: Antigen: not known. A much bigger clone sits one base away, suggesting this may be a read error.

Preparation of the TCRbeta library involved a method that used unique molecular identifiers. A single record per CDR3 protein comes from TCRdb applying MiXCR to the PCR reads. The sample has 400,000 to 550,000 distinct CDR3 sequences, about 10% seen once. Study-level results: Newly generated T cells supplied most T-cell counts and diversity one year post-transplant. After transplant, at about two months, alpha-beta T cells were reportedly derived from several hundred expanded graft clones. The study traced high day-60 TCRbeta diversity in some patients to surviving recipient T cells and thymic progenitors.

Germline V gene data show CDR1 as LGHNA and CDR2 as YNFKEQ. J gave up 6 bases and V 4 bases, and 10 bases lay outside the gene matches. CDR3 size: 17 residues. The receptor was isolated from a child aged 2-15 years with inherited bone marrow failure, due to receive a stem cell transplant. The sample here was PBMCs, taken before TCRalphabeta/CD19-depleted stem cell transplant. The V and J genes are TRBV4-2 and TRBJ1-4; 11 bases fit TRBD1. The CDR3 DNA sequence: TGTGCCAGCAGCCCACGGGACAGGGGGACCGTCGATGAAAAACTGTTTTTT. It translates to CASSPRDRGTVDEKLFF.